Detailed here is one T cell receptor beta chain. Its matching antigen is unknown. Germline lookup yields CDR1 MGHRA and CDR2 YSYEKL. Trimming took 4 bases from V and 5 from J, leaving 8 bases between them. There are 12 residues in the CDR3. This record comes from a study of Tregs in tolerant kidney transplant recipients. Whole-study results and caveats: Findings come from small patient numbers and require larger validation. Expanding Tregs on activated donor B cells appeared to best identify donor-specific TCRbeta clones.

TCRdb's table, derived via immunoSEQ multiplex PCR, lists solely in-frame clones and lacks some. The profile covers roughly 66,000 clones, with around nine tenths appearing a single time and 11% taken by the ten largest. This receptor was obtained from a human donor who received a combined kidney and bone marrow transplant. The V call is TRBV4-1, the J call TRBJ1-1; D might be TRBD1 (6 bases). The source was CD8+ T cells from blood, collected before the transplant. CDR3 nucleotides: TGCGCCAGCAGCCCCAGGGGTACTGAAGCTTTCTTT. Encoded protein: CASSPRGTEAFF.